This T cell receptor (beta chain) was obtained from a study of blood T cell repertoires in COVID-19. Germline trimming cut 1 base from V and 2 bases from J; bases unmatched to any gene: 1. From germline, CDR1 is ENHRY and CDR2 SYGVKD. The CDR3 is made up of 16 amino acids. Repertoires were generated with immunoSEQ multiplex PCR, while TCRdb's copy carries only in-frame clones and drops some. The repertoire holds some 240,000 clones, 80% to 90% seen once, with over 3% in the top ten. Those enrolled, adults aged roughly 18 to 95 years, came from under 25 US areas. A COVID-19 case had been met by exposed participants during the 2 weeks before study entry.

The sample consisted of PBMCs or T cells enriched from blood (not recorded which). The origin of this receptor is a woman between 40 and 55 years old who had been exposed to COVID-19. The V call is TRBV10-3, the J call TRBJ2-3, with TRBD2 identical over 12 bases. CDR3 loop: CAISEWTSGNTDTQYF. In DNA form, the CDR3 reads TGTGCCATCAGTGAGTGGACTAGCGGGAACACAGATACGCAGTATTTT.